This passage covers 8 T cell receptor beta chains from one sample sequenced in a study of CD8 T cells in ankylosing spondylitis. TCRdb re-derived calls from the 5' RACE reads in MiXCR, one entry per CDR3 protein. The data hold approximately 500,000 distinct CDR3 sequences, with roughly 13% observed a single time. The study, taken as a whole, reports: Seven to nine highly homologous variants formed a TCR beta motif that appeared characteristic of ankylosing spondylitis blood.

These receptors have no identified antigens. Sequencing was performed on blood, either unsorted or a sorted T cell fraction (not recorded which). Receptors were obtained from a male donor with ankylosing spondylitis.

The CDR3 sequence: CASSLVLTSETQYF. In DNA form, the CDR3 reads TGCGCCAGCAGCTTGGTACTTACCAGCGAGACCCAGTACTTC. The rearrangement uses TRBV5-1 and TRBJ2-5; no reliable D call. The V gene lost 0 bases and the J gene lost 5 bases, with 11 bases spanning the gap. Germline CDR1 reads SGHRS; CDR2 reads YFSETQ. CDR3 length: 14 amino acids. Combining the CDR3 with reference TRBV5-1 and TRBJ2-5 gives the whole variable domain KAGVTQTPRYLIKTRGQQVTLSCSPISGHRSVSWYQQTPGQGLQFLFEYFSETQRNKGNFPGRFSGRQFSNSRSEMNVSTLELGDSALYLCASSLVLTSETQYFGPGTRLLVL.

This clonotype has more than one count but fewer than ten. The chain recombines TRBV20-1 with TRBJ1-2, with a weak D call TRBD1 (5 bases). This CDR3 region has 14 residues. Germline V CDR1 and CDR2: DFQATT, SNEGSKA (reference sequence). The V end lost 1 base, the J end lost 4 bases, and 13 bases lay between the germline ends. In DNA form, the CDR3 reads TGCAGTGCTAGAGGGACACCGATCGGCTATGGCTACACCTTC. Translating gives CSARGTPIGYGYTF.

This clonotype has just a few counts. CDR3 bases: TGTGCCACCAGTGCCGGTAGTGGGGCCCCCGGGGAGCTGTTTTTT. This encodes CATSAGSGAPGELFF. J is TRBJ2-2 and V is TRBV24-1; D may be TRBD1 (5 bases). Per germline, CDR1 KGHDR and CDR2 SFDVKD. The length of the CDR3 is 15 residues. Trimming took off 5 bases at V and 6 bases at J, with 15 bases between the two ends.

This clonotype came up a few times. V and J are TRBV29-1 and TRBJ2-6, with D hard to call. The CDR3 length is 14 residues. Per germline, CDR1 SQVTM and CDR2 ANQGSEA. Trimming stripped 2 bases from V and 0 bases from J, with 5 bases between. The CDR3 reads CSVETGSGANVLTF. CDR3 DNA: TGCAGCGTTGAAACGGGCTCTGGGGCCAACGTCCTGACTTTC. The variable domain in full, with the rest retrieved from reference TRBV29-1 and TRBJ2-6, is SAVISQKPSRDICQRGTSLTIQCQVDSQVTMMFWYRQQPGQSLTLIATANQGSEATYESGFVIDKFPISRPNLTFSTLTVSNMSPEDSSIYLCSVETGSGANVLTFGAGSRLTVL.

The rearrangement joins TRBV7-8 to TRBJ2-7, with a tentative D call TRBD2 (6 bases). V was trimmed by 1 base and J by 3 bases, leaving 19 bases between them. This CDR3 comprises 17 residues. The germline V gene encodes CDR1 SGHVS and CDR2 FQNEAQ. CDR3 sequence (DNA): TGTGCCAGCAGCTTAGAGGTTAGGGCGGGACTCCTCTACGAGCAGTACTTC. This sequence encodes CASSLEVRAGLLYEQYF.

In its sample, this clonotype was seen many times. J is TRBJ2-7 and V is TRBV11-2, with D uncertain. Trimming took off 0 bases at V and 3 bases at J, with 18 bases between the two ends. The CDR3 sequence is 17 residues long. Germline values: CDR1 SGHAT, CDR2 FQNNGV. The CDR3 loop is CASSLEIGLPFLYEQYF. For the CDR3, the DNA is TGTGCCAGCAGCTTAGAAATCGGGTTACCGTTCCTCTACGAGCAGTACTTC.

This clonotype was counted a few times. CDR3 sequence reads: CASRPQYLTDTQYF. In DNA, the CDR3 is TGTGCCAGCCGACCCCAATATCTCACAGATACGCAGTATTTT. The chain recombines TRBV27 with TRBJ2-3, with D unresolved. Trimming took off 8 bases at V and 2 bases at J, with 14 bases between the two ends. Germline V lookup: CDR1 MNHEY, CDR2 SMNVEV (reference sequence). The CDR3 runs to 14 residues.

This clonotype was counted at least ten times. The chain links TRBV2 to TRBJ2-2; D unclear. V dropped 7 bases and J dropped 3 bases, with 6 bases sitting between them. The CDR3 runs to 12 residues. Looked up from germline, CDR1 is SNHLY and CDR2 is FYNNEI. The CDR3 nucleotides read TGTGCCAGCACCAGCGACACCGGGGAGCTGTTTTTT. Protein: CASTSDTGELFF. Full variable domain (rest looked up from reference TRBV2 and TRBJ2-2): EPEVTQTPSHQVTQMGQEVILRCVPISNHLYFYWYRQILGQKVEFLVSFYNNEISEKSEIFDDQFSVERPDGSNFTLKIRSTKLEDSAMYFCASTSDTGELFFGEGSRLTVL.